Below, 4 T cell receptor beta chains from the same sample are listed, as sequenced in a study of OX40 agonist ivuxolimab in advanced cancers. TCRdb's copy holds only in-frame clones and misses some; the assay was immunoSEQ multiplex PCR. The sample has 80,000 to 100,000 clones, 70% to 90% seen once. The source material was CD4+ or CD8+ T cells sorted from blood, sampled in a trial of the OX40 agonist ivuxolimab. These receptors all come from an adult with an advanced solid tumor such as melanoma, head and neck, liver or kidney cancer.

The chain has TRBV4-1 and TRBJ2-6; 11 bases match TRBD2. The CDR3 sequence is 17 residues long. In germline, CDR1 is MGHRA, CDR2 YSYEKL. V shed 2 bases, J shed 2 bases, and the junction held 2 bases outside the gene matches. DNA of the CDR3: TGCGCCAGCAGCCAATCTAGCGGGGGGACTGGGGCCAACGTCCTGACTTTC. This gives the protein CASSQSSGGTGANVLTF.

This chain connects TRBV19 to TRBJ1-2; 7 bases match TRBD1. CDR1 and CDR2 from the germline V gene are LNHDA and SQIVND (reference sequence). The CDR3 covers 14 residues. With 7 bases clipped from V and 4 bases from J, the junction kept 9 bases outside the gene matches. The CDR3 DNA reads TGTGCCAGTACTCCGACAGGGTCTGGCTATGGCTACACCTTC. Amino acids: CASTPTGSGYGYTF.

A few counts support this clone. The chain is built from TRBV29-1 and TRBJ1-2; unclear D gene. Germline assignment: CDR1 SQVTM and CDR2 ANQGSEA. There are 9 residues in the CDR3. In DNA, the CDR3 is TGCAGGACGGAGGAAAGCTACACCTTC. Its protein product is CRTEESYTF. Full variable domain (missing parts from reference TRBV29-1 and TRBJ1-2): SAVISQKPSRDICQRGTSLTIQCQVDSQVTMMFWYRQQPGQSLTLIATANQGSEATYESGFVIDKFPISRPNLTFSTLTVSNMSPEDSSIYLCRTEESYTFGSGTRLTVV.

The chain uses TRBV19 and TRBJ2-1; D may be TRBD1 or TRBD2 (5 bases each). The CDR3 covers 15 residues. The germline CDR1 and CDR2 sequences are LNHDA and SQIVND (reference sequence). Trimming removed 8 bases at V and 0 bases at J, with 14 bases between. The CDR3 is CASSPKGSSYNEQFF. The CDR3 DNA is TGTGCCAGTTCGCCTAAGGGGAGCTCCTACAATGAGCAGTTCTTC. The entire variable domain, with the rest obtained from reference TRBV19 and TRBJ2-1, is as follows: DGGITQSPKYLFRKEGQNVTLSCEQNLNHDAMYWYRQDPGQGLRLIYYSQIVNDFQKGDIAEGYSVSREKKESFPLTVTSAQKNPTAFYLCASSPKGSSYNEQFFGPGTRLTVL.